The 31 T cell receptor beta chains given below trace back to one sample, sequenced in a study of tumor-infiltrating lymphocytes in primary liver carcinoma. Both RNA and DNA were isolated together from around 20-30 mg of bulk tissue that had not been sorted. A primer matching the constant region was used to make TCR beta cDNA from approximately 0.55 ug of total RNA. ARM-PCR was slightly modified, and three nested multiplex PCR rounds with it gave rise to the TCR beta libraries. Researchers ran the first two PCR rounds for around 10 cycles each with TRBV1-TRBV30 forward primers and a C-beta reverse primer. TCRdb re-called the multiplex PCR reads through MiXCR, storing one row per CDR3 protein. This sample has around 80,000 distinct CDR3 sequences, with 65% to 80% found just once. The sequenced sample was liver tumor tissue from sampling region 1. Subset of the sample: tumor region T1, superior pole. These receptor sequences come from a man in his forties with primary liver carcinoma and hepatitis B virus infection.

Turning to this clonotype: At one of its ends the junction is not consistent with the germline gene, which may arise from a read error. The rearrangement uses TRBV6-5 and TRBJ2-2; possibly TRBD2 for D (5 bases). Germline V gene sequence: CDR1 MNHEY, CDR2 SVGAGI. The CDR3 covers 13 residues. The CDR3 is CASSMGVTGELFF. The DNA of the CDR3 is TGTGCCAGCAGTATGGGCGTCACCGGGGAGCTTTTTTTT.

As for this clonotype: The germline gene is not matched at one end of the junction; a read error may be the cause. For the CDR3, the DNA is TGTGCCAGCAGCTCGGGGCTAGCGGCTTACGATGAGCATTTCTTC. Residues: CASSSGLAAYDEHFF. The chain is built from TRBV6-6 and TRBJ2-1; 7 bases fit TRBD2. Germline V gene data show CDR1 as MNHNY and CDR2 as SVGAGI (reference sequence). The CDR3 is 15 amino acids.

With regard to this clonotype: An end of the junction does not agree with germline; a read error may underlie this. This chain links TRBV6-5 with TRBJ2-2, with D perhaps matching TRBD2 (6 bases). Looked up from germline, CDR1 is MNHEY and CDR2 is SVGAGI. The CDR3 has 15 amino acids. The CDR3 coding sequence is TGTGACAGCAGTTACGCAGTGGGCGGCACCGGGGGGCTGTTTTTT. It specifies CDSSYAVGGTGGLFF.

This clonotype was seen just once. In this CDR3 the conserved last residue, phenylalanine or tryptophan, is missing, so a read error is likely. The chain is built from TRBV11-2 and TRBJ2-2; TRBD1 aligns across 7 bases. The CDR3 has 16 residues. The germline gives CDR1 SGHAT, CDR2 FQNNGV. The CDR3 region has the DNA TGTGCCAGCAGCTTAGAACTGACAGGGATCACCAGGGAGCTGTTTTTG. Translated, it gives CASSLELTGITRELFL.

This clonotype was counted at least ten times. The chain joins TRBV29-1 to TRBJ1-1, with D unresolved. The CDR3 has 13 residues. Per germline, CDR1 SQVTM and CDR2 ANQGSEA. Trimming stripped 6 bases from V and 4 bases from J, with 15 bases between. In nucleotides, the CDR3 is TGCAGCGTCCTAGGCGCGGCCTCCACTGAAGCTTTCTTT. It yields the protein CSVLGAASTEAFF.

The sample holds many counts of this clonotype. The chain is built from TRBV29-1 and TRBJ2-1; 8 nucleotides match TRBD2. The length of the CDR3 is 15 residues. The germline V gene encodes CDR1 SQVTM and CDR2 ANQGSEA. The ends lost 6 bases at V and 2 bases at J; junction bases unmatched: 9. The CDR3 nucleotides read TGCAGCGTGTTGAGCCGACTAGCGACCTACAATGAGCAGTTCTTC. It codes for CSVLSRLATYNEQFF.

The rearrangement links TRBV24-1 to TRBJ2-3; 10 positions match TRBD2. Germline V gene lookup returns CDR1 KGHDR and CDR2 SFDVKD. Unmatched junction bases numbered 13, after V lost 3 bases and J lost 2 bases. The length of the CDR3 is 19 residues. CDR3 nucleotides: TGTGCCACCAGTGATCCGAAGGCAATAACTAGCGGGAACACAGATACGCAGTATTTT. Amino acid sequence: CATSDPKAITSGNTDTQYF.

As for this clonotype: Given the absence of the conserved phenylalanine or tryptophan at the CDR3 end, a read error is likely. The limits of the CDR3 on the DNA are not certain, so only TCRdb's listed CDR3 is given. V and J are TRBV6-2 or TRBV6-3 and TRBJ2-1; no check of the table's D call, TRBD1, against the DNA was made. The CDR3 is 15 residues long, ends included. The germline V gene has CDR1 MNHEY and CDR2 SVGEGT. The CDR3 reads CASSYAGTFYNEQFI.

This clonotype was observed many times. The chain employs TRBV28 and TRBJ2-5; 9 positions agree with TRBD2. The CDR3 has 15 residues. V gave up 7 bases and J gave up 2 bases; unmatched junction bases: 8. Germline V gene lookup returns CDR1 MDHEN and CDR2 SYDVKM. The CDR3 region is CASKRLAGSQETQYF. The CDR3 DNA reads as TGTGCCAGCAAAAGGCTAGCGGGATCACAAGAGACCCAGTACTTC.

The chain uses TRBV30 and TRBJ1-1, with 8 bases matching TRBD1. J gave up 0 bases and V 8 bases, and 5 bases lay outside the gene matches. The CDR3 has 13 amino acids. CDR1 is GTSNPN and CDR2 is SVGIG in the germline V gene (reference sequence). Written as DNA, the CDR3 is TGTGCCCGAACCAGGGGGCTGAACACTGAAGCTTTCTTT. This sequence encodes CARTRGLNTEAFF.

J is TRBJ2-1 and V is TRBV11-2; D gene uncertain. CDR1 SGHAT and CDR2 FQNNGV come from the germline V gene. This CDR3 has 14 amino acids. The V gene lost 6 bases and the J gene lost 6 bases, with 15 bases spanning the gap. The DNA for the CDR3 is TGTGCCAGCAGTTCGACGCTACGAAGCAATGAGCAGTTCTTC. Its translation is CASSSTLRSNEQFF.

This clonotype was recorded at least ten times. The CDR3: CASSPGQETQYF. CDR3 sequence (DNA): TGTGCCAGCAGCCCAGGCCAAGAGACCCAGTACTTC. V gene TRBV7-9 combines with J gene TRBJ2-5, with D unclear. Trimming took 5 bases from V and 1 from J, leaving 5 bases between them. The CDR3 spans 12 residues. Germline CDR1 reads SEHNR; CDR2 reads FQNEAQ (reference sequence).

About this clonotype itself: The CDR3 does not close with the conserved phenylalanine or tryptophan, likely indicating a read error. This chain links TRBV28 with TRBJ1-1, with D perhaps TRBD1 (5 bases). The CDR3 covers 15 residues. CDR1 and CDR2 (germline): MDHEN, SYDVKM. CDR3 amino acids: CAGSYRGSGGTEAFL. The CDR3 nucleotides are TGTGCCGGCAGTTACCGTGGCAGTGGGGGCACTGAAGCTTTCCTT.

This clonotype was observed many times. The chain links TRBV5-4 to TRBJ2-4; D gene unclear. There are 14 residues in the CDR3. Deletions cut 4 bases from V and 0 bases from J, with 8 bases between. Germline-derived CDR1 and CDR2 are SGHNT and YYREEE (reference sequence). DNA of the CDR3: TGTGCCAGCAGCCTATCTCTAGCCAAAAACATTCAGTACTTC. It is translated as CASSLSLAKNIQYF.

Details on this clonotype: The junction and the germline gene differ at one end; a read error may be behind it. The V call is TRBV11-2, the J call TRBJ2-2, with 9 bases lining up with TRBD2. The CDR3 is made up of 16 amino acids. Germline V gene lookup returns CDR1 SGHAT and CDR2 FQNNGV. CDR3 residues: CASSLEALAGTRELFF. CDR3 DNA: TGTGCCAGCAGCTTAGAGGCGCTAGCGGGAACCCGGGAGTTGTTTTTT.

About this clonotype: With a much larger clone just one base away, this may be a read error. The chain recombines TRBV28 with TRBJ2-1, with 8 positions matching TRBD1. The trim removed 7 bases at V and 6 bases at J, leaving 8 bases unmatched. CDR1 is MDHEN, CDR2 SYDVKM, per germline. The CDR3 totals 14 residues. The CDR3 loop reads CASNSRGLFNEQFF. Here the CDR3 DNA reads TGTGCCAGCAACTCCAGGGGGCTTTTCAATGAGCAGTTCTTC.

V usage is TRBV11-2 and J usage is TRBJ2-3; possible D gene TRBD1, 7 bases. The CDR3 is made up of 11 amino acids. CDR1 is SGHAT and CDR2 is FQNNGV in the germline V gene. CDR3 loop: CVSSFGQGGYF. The CDR3 nucleotides read TGTGTCAGTAGCTTCGGGCAGGGGGGGTATTTT.

On this clonotype: Compared with germline, one end of the junction differs, possibly owing to a read error. V usage is TRBV6-1 and J usage is TRBJ2-7; D is uncertain. The CDR3 is made up of 13 amino acids. Germline values: CDR1 MNHNS, CDR2 SASEGT. DNA of the CDR3: TGTGCTAGCAGTGAATGGATTTTCTACGGGCAGTACTTC. It yields the protein CASSEWIFYGQYF.

Turning to this clonotype: Germline is not matched at one junction end, which may reflect a read error. The V call is TRBV5-4, the J call TRBJ2-7; 7 nucleotides align to TRBD2. This CDR3 contains 13 residues. Germline assignment: CDR1 SGHNT and CDR2 YYREEE (reference sequence). CDR3 nucleotides: TGTGCCAACAGCTTAAGGACTAGTCGTGAGCAGTACTTC. This encodes CANSLRTSREQYF.

This clonotype appeared many times. The chain employs TRBV6-5 and TRBJ2-7, with no clear D. This CDR3 is 12 amino acids long. CDR1 is MNHEY and CDR2 is SVGAGI in the germline V gene. V lost 5 bases to trimming and J lost 4 bases, with 9 bases between them. CDR3 nucleotides: TGTGCCAGCAGTAACGGGCTGTACGAGCAGTACTTC. Translated: CASSNGLYEQYF.

This clonotype was picked up many times. The chain has TRBV4-2 and TRBJ2-5; 9 nucleotides align to TRBD2. The CDR3 sequence is 20 residues long. Looked up from germline, CDR1 is LGHNA and CDR2 is YNFKEQ. Trimming at V came to 2 bases and at J to 4 bases, leaving 20 bases not matched to a gene. CDR3 DNA sequence: TGTGCCAGCAGCCAAATCGGGAGGGGGGGACTAGCCCAAGCGGTAGAGACCCAGTACTTC. It encodes CASSQIGRGGLAQAVETQYF.

The CDR3, as DNA: TGTGCCAGCAGAGATCCAAAGCGGGCCTCCTACGAGCAGTGCGTC. Residues: CASRDPKRASYEQCV. The chain recombines TRBV6-5 with TRBJ2-7, with D perhaps matching TRBD2 (6 bases). The germline V gene has CDR1 MNHEY and CDR2 SVGAGI. The CDR3 is made up of 15 amino acids.

With respect to this clonotype: The junction shows a germline mismatch at one end, possibly a read error. This sequence joins TRBV7-3 and TRBJ2-1, with no clear D. Germline assignment: CDR1 SGHTA and CDR2 FQGTGA. This CDR3 has 12 amino acids. In DNA, the CDR3 is TGTGCCAGCAGCTTCCCCTACAATGGGCAGTTCTTC. Amino acids: CASSFPYNGQFF.

This clonotype has just a few counts. A much more abundant neighbour one base away suggests this may be a read error. The chain carries TRBV5-6 and TRBJ1-2; no reliable D call. Germline CDR1 and CDR2: SGHDT and YYEEEE. CDR3 length equals 12 residues. The CDR3 nucleotides read TGTACCAGCAGCTTGGGTCCGGGTGGCTACACCTTC. Translated, it gives CTSSLGPGGYTF.

Remarks on this clonotype: Being one base from a much bigger clone, this may be a read error. V and J are TRBV2 and TRBJ1-5, with D possibly matching TRBD1 (6 bases). V lost 10 bases and J 2 bases, leaving 18 bases between the germline ends. This CDR3 contains 15 residues. CDR1 and CDR2 (germline): SNHLY, FYNNEI. The CDR3 protein is CANRALGGGNQPQHF. The CDR3 nucleotides read TGTGCCAACAGGGCTCTGGGGGGGGGCAATCAGCCCCAGCATTTT.

In the case of this clonotype: Compared with germline, one end of the junction differs, possibly owing to a read error. V is TRBV11-2 and J is TRBJ2-7; 12 positions match TRBD2. Per germline, CDR1 SGHAT and CDR2 FQNNGV. This CDR3 has 18 amino acids. The CDR3 loop is CACSLSVGLAGWGYEHYF. The CDR3 DNA sequence: TGTGCCTGCAGCTTATCCGTTGGACTAGCGGGATGGGGGTACGAGCACTACTTC. The whole variable domain, filled in from reference TRBV11-2 and TRBJ2-7, reads EAGVAQSPRYKIIEKRQSVAFWCNPISGHATLYWYQQILGQGPKLLIQFQNNGVVDDSQLPKDRFSAERLKGVDSTLKIQPAKLEDSAVYLCACSLSVGLAGWGYEHYFGPGTRLTVT.

With respect to this clonotype: A single base separates this from a much larger clone, so it may be a read error. The chain has TRBV28 and TRBJ1-5; the match to TRBD1 covers 8 bases. Per the germline V gene, CDR1 is MDHEN and CDR2 is SYDVKM. This CDR3 comprises 14 residues. The CDR3 is CASSLAGGNQHQHF. CDR3 in DNA: TGTGCCAGCAGTTTAGCAGGGGGCAATCAGCACCAGCATTTT.

The V call is TRBV28, the J call TRBJ1-1, with a possible D match to TRBD1 (5 bases). There are 15 residues in the CDR3. Germline values: CDR1 MDHEN, CDR2 SYDVKM. For the CDR3, the DNA is TGTGTCAGTTGTGCCTGGGACCGATTGAACACTGAAGCTTTCTTT. Translation: CVSCAWDRLNTEAFF.

Many counts were recorded for this clonotype. The chain employs TRBV5-1 and TRBJ1-1; 8 nucleotides agree with TRBD1. V shed 9 bases, J shed 3 bases, and the junction held 19 bases outside the gene matches. Germline V gives CDR1 SGHRS, CDR2 YFSETQ. The CDR3 totals 17 residues. CDR3: CAILFETGDLRDTEAFF. The CDR3 DNA sequence: TGCGCCATACTGTTTGAGACAGGGGATCTGAGGGACACTGAAGCTTTCTTT.

V gene TRBV6-5 combines with J gene TRBJ1-4, with D unresolved. The germline V gene has CDR1 MNHEY and CDR2 SVGAGI. The CDR3 is 16 amino acids. V gave up 5 bases and J gave up 7 bases, with 20 bases separating them. CDR3 sequence: CASSDAKIGAVEKLFF. Written as DNA, the CDR3 is TGTGCCAGCAGTGACGCCAAGATAGGAGCCGTTGAAAAACTGTTTTTT.

To note about this clonotype: Here the CDR3 omits its conserved ending phenylalanine or tryptophan, so a read error is the likely source. CDR3 sequence: CVISVQRAGAEAFS. For the CDR3, the DNA is TGTGTCATCAGTGTTCAAAGGGCCGGGGCTGAAGCTTTCTCT. The J gene is TRBJ1-1, the V gene TRBV10-3; the D is unclear. The germline V gene has CDR1 ENHRY and CDR2 SYGVKD. CDR3 length: 14 amino acids.